This T cell receptor beta chain came from a study of blood T cell repertoires in COVID-19. In the study overall: The United States, Italy and Spain were the sources of the acute and convalescent COVID-19 samples. The cDNA or gDNA used as material had been derived from T cells, B-cell-depleted T cells, or PBMCs.

In the original processing: The assay estimated nucleated cells by amplifying reference gene primers. Sequencing was performed with immunoSEQ multiplex PCR; in TCRdb, only in-frame clones are kept and a portion is missing. That table supplies the V and J calls and clone size; D and trimming were determined from the DNA. The data hold tens of thousands of clones, with 75% to 90% observed a single time. This CDR3 is 12 amino acids long. Germline-derived CDR1 and CDR2 are MDHEN and SYDVKM. Deletions cut 5 bases from V and 4 bases from J, with 9 bases between. The chain joins TRBV28 to TRBJ2-7; tentative D call: TRBD1 (6 bases). Sequencing was done on a sample of peripheral blood. The origin of this receptor is an elderly man with acute or convalescent COVID-19. The CDR3 region is CASSQQGYEQYF. The CDR3 DNA reads TGTGCCAGCAGTCAGCAGGGGTACGAGCAGTACTTC.